A selection of T cell receptor beta chains follows, all from one sample in a study of tumor-infiltrating lymphocytes in primary liver carcinoma. Each CDR3 protein gets one entry after TCRdb re-called the multiplex PCR reads with MiXCR. This sample carries 35,000 to 40,000 distinct CDR3 sequences, roughly 77% of them seen once, and the ten largest clones take approximately 37%. The source material was tumor-adjacent normal liver tissue. The origin of the receptors is a man aged 40-55 years with primary liver carcinoma and hepatitis B virus infection. Both conserved end residues are part of each CDR3. D genes are given only for firm matches. Clone size is not always given. Where it is, it says once, few, many or a class for expanded clones.

TRBD1,NA,TRBV29-1,TRBJ2-2,TGCAGCGTCTATGGGACAGTGTGTCGTGGGGAGCTGCTTTTT,CSVYGTVCRGELLF
NA,NA,TRBV29-1,TRBJ1-5,TGCAGCATTCGGGATCCTAGCACAGATACGCAGCATTTT,CSIRDPSTDTQHF
NA,NA,TRBV5-4,TRBJ1-1,TGTGCCAGCAGCTTGTCATGGGGAGCTACTGAAGTTTTCTTT,CASSLSWGATEVFF
NA,many,TRBV9,TRBJ2-3,TGTGCCAGCAGCCCGAGAGCCGAAGATACGCAGTATTTT,CASSPRAEDTQYF
TRBD2,NA,TRBV28,TRBJ2-2,TGTGCCAGGAGTTCGGGACTAGCGGGAGGGTACACCGGGCAGCTGTTTTTT,CARSSGLAGGYTGQLFF
NA,NA,TRBV7-9,TRBJ2-1,TGCGCCAGCAGTGACGGTTTATCCGAAAACAATGAGCATTTCTTC,CASSDGLSENNEHFF
NA,NA,TRBV4-1,TRBJ2-1,TGCGCCAGCAGCCAATTCCCGGGGGACGAGCGGTTCTTC,CASSQFPGDERFF
NA,many,TRBV5-6,TRBJ1-5,TGTGCCAGCAGCTCTACTTGGGGGGGCGATCAGCCCCAGCATTTT,CASSSTWGGDQPQHF
NA,NA,TRBV7-9,TRBJ2-1,TGTGCTAGCAGTTCTAACGGGACGGGTAATGAGCAGTTCTTC,CASSSNGTGNEQFF
TRBD1,NA,TRBV7-9,TRBJ2-3,TGTGCCAGCAGCTCGGACAGGGACGGGTCAGATACGCAATATTTT,CASSSDRDGSDTQYF
TRBD1,medium-sized,TRBV28,TRBJ1-5,TGTGCCAGCAGTATGACAGGGGCCACCCAGCCCCAGCATTTT,CASSMTGATQPQHF
TRBD2,many,TRBV28,TRBJ2-3,TGTGCCAGCACTATGACTAGCGGGAGGGTTGGCACAGATACGCAGTATTTT,CASTMTSGRVGTDTQYF
NA,NA,TRBV10-3,TRBJ2-4,TGTGCCATCAGTGACAACTTGAAAGCCAAAAGCATTCAGTACTTC,CAISDNLKAKSIQYF
TRBD2,NA,TRBV30,TRBJ2-5,TGTGCCTGGAGTGTACTTGCGGGAGATTTGGAGAGCCAGTACTTC,CAWSVLAGDLESQYF
NA,NA,TRBV19,TRBJ1-5,TGTGCCACCCGGAGGTCGGTTAATCAGCCCCAGCATTTT,CATRRSVNQPQHF
NA,NA,TRBV6-5,TRBJ2-1,TGTGCAAGCAGTCACGGGAGTCGAAGTGAGCAGTTCTTC,CASSHGSRSEQFF
NA,NA,TRBV11-1,TRBJ2-1,TGTGCCGGCAGCCAAAGCGGCATATACAATGAGCAGTCCTTC,CAGSQSGIYNEQSF
NA,NA,TRBV11-2,TRBJ2-7,TGTGCCAGTAGCCTACTGAATCCGGGGACGGACGAGCAGTACTTC,CASSLLNPGTDEQYF
NA,NA,TRBV11-2,TRBJ1-4,TGTGCCAGCAGCCGGCCGGACATTGGGGAAAAACTGTTTTTT,CASSRPDIGEKLFF
NA,NA,TRBV11-2,TRBJ2-1,TGTGCCAGCGATAGGCCTAGGGGAGAGAGGAATGAACAGTTCTTC,CASDRPRGERNEQFF
NA,NA,TRBV7-9,TRBJ2-1,TGTACCAGCAGTGACAGCTTATCCGAAAACAATGAGCTGTTCTTC,CTSSDSLSENNELFF
NA,medium-sized,TRBV5-5,TRBJ2-7,TGTGCCAGCAGCTTGTGGAGCTCCTACGAGCAGTACTTC,CASSLWSSYEQYF
NA,few,TRBV12-3/TRBV12-4,TRBJ1-4,TGTGCTAGCAGTTTCTTCCCTAATGAAGAACTGTTTTTT,CASSFFPNEELFF
TRBD1,NA,TRBV6-1,TRBJ1-2,TGTGGGAGCAGTATGGGACAGTCATATGGCTACACCTTC,CGSSMGQSYGYTF
TRBD2,NA,TRBV5-1,TRBJ2-3,TGCACCAGCAGCCGACTAGCGGGAGTAGATACGCAGTATTTT,CTSSRLAGVDTQYF
NA,NA,TRBV11-2,TRBJ2-1,TGTGCCAGCAGCTTTGGGGAAGGGGGGCGCTTAAATAAGCGGTTCTTC,CASSFGEGGRLNKRFF
TRBD1,NA,TRBV6-1,TRBJ1-2,TGCGCCAGCAGTCCCCGGACAGGGGGCAATTCCTATGGCCACACCTTC,CASSPRTGGNSYGHTF
NA,NA,TRBV29-1,TRBJ2-7,TGCAGCGCCATGACATCTGGGACCGGCTTTCCCTACGAGCATCACTTC,CSAMTSGTGFPYEHHF
TRBD2,NA,TRBV28,TRBJ2-1,TGTGATAGCATTTTAACTAGCGGCTACAATGAGCAGTTCTTC,CDSILTSGYNEQFF
NA,NA,TRBV29-1,TRBJ2-3,TGCAGCGTCGCTGAAGTGGACGGACGTAGCACAGATATGCAGTACTTT,CSVAEVDGRSTDMQYF
NA,NA,TRBV6-5,TRBJ2-1,TGTGCCAGCAGTTACGGTTGGATAGCGAGGATCAATGAACAGTTTTTC,CASSYGWIARINEQFF
NA,NA,TRBV7-9,TRBJ2-7,TGTGCCAGCAGCTTTCTTAAACTAGAGGGGAAGAACATTGTCAGTGGCGAGCAGTATTTC,CASSFLKLEGKNIVSGEQYF
TRBD2,NA,TRBV30,TRBJ2-2,TGTGCCTGGAATTGGCTATCGGGAGGCACCGGGGAGCTATTTTTT,CAWNWLSGGTGELFF
TRBD1,few,TRBV4-1,TRBJ1-5,TGCGTCAGCAGCCAAGGGGACAGGCGGTTCATAGAGCCCCAGCATTTT,CVSSQGDRRFIEPQHF
NA,NA,TRBV10-2,TRBJ2-5,TGCACCAGCATACTCAGGCCTGCGATAGAAGAGACTCAGTACTTC,CTSILRPAIEETQYF
TRBD1,once,TRBV4-2,TRBJ2-1,TGTGTCAGCAACCAAGATTGGAGGACAGGTAGAGTCTACAATGAGCAGTTCTTC,CVSNQDWRTGRVYNEQFF
NA,NA,TRBV11-2,TRBJ2-6,TGTGCCAGCAGCATGGGGGGAGACGGGGGCATGTCCCTCTTTAGGGCCAACGTCCTGACTTTC,CASSMGGDGGMSLFRANVLTF
TRBD2,NA,TRBV7-8,TRBJ2-5,TGCGTCAGCAGCTTAGTCAGCCTAGCGGGAGGGGGAGAGACCCAGTACTTC,CVSSLVSLAGGGETQYF
TRBD1,once,TRBV6-1,TRBJ2-7,TGTGCCACCAGCGATACAGGGGGAAGCTACGAGCAGTACTTC,CATSDTGGSYEQYF